Listed below are T cell receptor beta chains from one sample, sequenced in a study of T cell responses to AZD1222 COVID-19 vaccine. This table comes from immunoSEQ multiplex PCR, and its TCRdb copy is limited to in-frame clones, with some not included. The sample holds more than 85,000 clones, roughly nine tenths seen once. This sample comprised peripheral blood, obtained on day 0 of AZD1222 vaccination. All receptors derive from an adult in good health. The CDR3 runs from the conserved cysteine through the conserved F or W. D genes are given only for firm matches. Clone size is given for some rows only: seen once, a few or many times, or a class if the clone is expanded.

J,size,D,V,CDR3,DNA
TRBJ2-2,.,.,TRBV5-1,CASSFDPNTGELFF,TGCGCCAGCAGCTTTGATCCGAACACCGGGGAGCTGTTTTTT
TRBJ2-2,.,TRBD2,TRBV3-1/TRBV3-2,CASSLPGGAGGKEGTGELFF,TGTGCCAGCAGCCTCCCCGGGGGCGCGGGGGGGAAGGAAGGAACCGGGGAGCTGTTTTTT
TRBJ1-1,once,TRBD1,TRBV6-5,CASSLQGAPTEAFF,TGTGCCAGCAGCTTACAGGGGGCGCCCACTGAAGCTTTCTTT
TRBJ1-2,.,.,TRBV30,CAWSAGYGYTF,TGTGCCTGGAGTGCAGGATATGGCTACACCTTC
TRBJ1-5,.,.,TRBV7-9,CASSFDDRRPQHF,TGTGCCAGCAGCTTTGATGACCGGCGGCCCCAGCATTTT
TRBJ1-4,.,TRBD1,TRBV29-1,CSVLGTANEKLFF,TGCAGCGTGCTCGGGACAGCTAATGAAAAACTGTTTTTT
TRBJ2-7,.,.,TRBV27,CASRGLAPEQYF,TGTGCCAGCAGGGGACTGGCCCCGGAGCAGTACTTC
TRBJ2-5,.,.,TRBV5-1,CASSPRSSRETQYF,TGCGCCAGCAGCCCTAGGTCCTCCCGGGAGACCCAGTACTTC
TRBJ2-3,.,.,TRBV5-6,CASTIDGDTQYF,TGTGCCAGCACCATAGACGGGGATACGCAGTATTTT
TRBJ2-6,.,.,TRBV6-5,CASSPSGSGANVLTF,TGTGCCAGCAGCCCCTCCGGCTCTGGGGCCAACGTCCTGACTTTC
TRBJ2-1,.,.,TRBV2,CASRPDRFDEQFF,TGTGCCAGCAGGCCGGACCGGTTCGATGAGCAGTTCTTC
TRBJ1-4,.,.,TRBV30,CAWSVGSTNEKLFF,TGTGCCTGGAGTGTGGGCTCAACTAATGAAAAACTGTTTTTT
TRBJ1-4,.,TRBD1,TRBV4-1,CASSQDDRDRGREKLFF,TGCGCCAGCAGCCAAGACGACCGGGACAGGGGAAGAGAAAAACTGTTTTTT
TRBJ1-6,.,.,TRBV5-1,CASSLAVSNSPLHF,TGCGCCAGCAGCTTGGCCGTCAGTAATTCACCCCTCCACTTT
TRBJ2-1,.,.,TRBV18,CASSPGLNNEQFF,TGTGCCAGCTCACCAGGCCTAAACAATGAGCAGTTCTTC
TRBJ1-1,few,.,TRBV18,CASSRPTVNTEAFF,TGTGCCAGCTCACGACCGACAGTGAACACTGAAGCTTTCTTT
TRBJ1-6,.,.,TRBV11-2,CASSSPHDLGSPLHF,TGTGCCAGCAGCTCCCCCCACGACCTAGGTTCACCCCTCCACTTT
TRBJ1-6,.,TRBD1,TRBV4-3,CASSDRARNSPLHF,TGCGCCAGCAGCGACAGGGCTAGGAATTCACCCCTCCACTTT
TRBJ1-5,.,TRBD1,TRBV19,CASTLRQTGLQPQHF,TGTGCCAGTACACTGAGACAGACAGGGCTTCAGCCCCAGCATTTT
TRBJ2-5,few,.,TRBV11-2,CASSPRGGHRETQYF,TGTGCCAGCAGCCCCCGGGGTGGCCACAGGGAGACCCAGTACTTC
TRBJ1-4,.,.,TRBV6-5,CASSIGTMEKLFF,TGTGCCAGCAGTATCGGGACAATGGAAAAACTGTTTTTT
TRBJ1-1,.,.,TRBV3-1/TRBV3-2,CASSQDIWGNTEAFF,TGTGCCAGCAGCCAAGATATTTGGGGGAACACTGAAGCTTTCTTT
TRBJ1-1,.,.,TRBV18,CASSPSPNTEAFF,TGTGCCAGCTCACCATCACCTAACACTGAAGCTTTCTTT
TRBJ2-5,.,.,TRBV24-1,CATSHPRDDGETQYF,TGTGCCACCAGCCACCCTCGGGACGACGGAGAGACCCAGTACTTC
TRBJ2-1,.,TRBD1,TRBV10-3,CAISEGQGGNEQFF,TGTGCCATCAGTGAGGGACAGGGTGGGAATGAGCAGTTCTTC
TRBJ2-3,once,.,TRBV28,CASRASTDTQYF,TGTGCCAGCAGAGCAAGCACAGATACGCAGTATTTT
TRBJ1-2,.,.,TRBV7-2,CASMRGVRDAYGYTF,TGTGCCAGCATGCGAGGAGTCAGGGACGCCTATGGCTACACCTTC
TRBJ1-2,once,.,TRBV7-6,CASSSGRIYGYTF,TGTGCCAGCAGCTCTGGACGGATCTATGGCTACACCTTC
TRBJ2-1,.,.,TRBV4-3,CASSQGINSIYNEQFF,TGCGCCAGCAGCCAAGGGATCAATTCGATTTACAATGAGCAGTTCTTC
TRBJ1-3,.,.,TRBV7-9,CASSHSVGNTIYF,TGTGCCAGCAGCCATTCGGTGGGAAACACCATATATTTT